These 11 T cell receptor beta chains share one sample of origin, sequenced in a study of Graves' ophthalmopathy and Graves' hyperthyroidism. Amplification from RNA transcripts yielded the TCR beta CDR3 regions. HTBI primers were used in a first-round RT-PCR, which preceded a second-round multiplex PCR. MiXCR, applied by TCRdb to the multiplex PCR reads, yields one record per CDR3 protein. The sample lists over a million distinct CDR3 sequences, less than 45% seen once, with around 10% in the top ten. Material for sequencing was peripheral blood or thyroid tissue (not recorded which). The receptors derive from an adult man with Graves' hyperthyroidism.

J is TRBJ1-1 and V is TRBV5-5; 8 bases agree with TRBD1. Unmatched junction bases numbered 6, after V lost 4 bases and J lost 4 bases. Germline V CDR1 and CDR2: SGHKS, YYEKEE (reference sequence). CDR3 length: 14 amino acids. The CDR3 nucleotides read TGTGCCAGCAGCCGGACAGGGTTCGCCACTGAAGCTTTCTTT. The encoded protein is CASSRTGFATEAFF.

The chain employs TRBV29-1 and TRBJ1-5; 10 positions match TRBD1. In germline, CDR1 is SQVTM, CDR2 ANQGSEA. The CDR3 loop spans 15 amino acids. V trimming: 6 bases; J trimming: 6 bases; junction bases outside the gene matches: 11. The CDR3 here is CSVDPGQGSFQPQHF. The CDR3 DNA reads TGCAGCGTCGACCCGGGACAGGGGAGTTTTCAGCCCCAGCATTTT.

This chain connects TRBV28 to TRBJ2-7; D remains unclear. The germline V gene encodes CDR1 MDHEN and CDR2 SYDVKM. This CDR3 region has 15 residues. Trimming cost V 6 bases and J 0 bases, with 15 bases left between them. CDR3 nucleotides: TGTGCCAGCAGGACCGGTTTTAGGAGCTCCTACGAGCAGTACTTC. Its translation is CASRTGFRSSYEQYF.

Comments on this clonotype: At one end the junction does not follow the germline gene, possibly because of a read error. The chain combines TRBV10-2 with TRBJ2-7; either TRBD1 or TRBD2 may supply D (7 bases each). The CDR3 is made up of 16 amino acids. Germline loops: CDR1 WSHSY, CDR2 SAAADI. As DNA, the CDR3 is TGCGCCTGCAGTGCGAATGACAGGGAGGGGTTGTACGAGCAGTACTTC. Protein: CACSANDREGLYEQYF.

V and J are TRBV2 and TRBJ1-6, with TRBD1 as a possible D gene (5 bases). The CDR3 consists of 15 residues. Trimming took off 3 bases at V and 7 bases at J, with 13 bases between the two ends. In germline, CDR1 is SNHLY, CDR2 FYNNEI. The CDR3 nucleotides are TGTGCCAGCAGTGAGGGGGTTCGAAGCAATTCACCCCTCCACTTT. Translated: CASSEGVRSNSPLHF.

V gene TRBV9 combines with J gene TRBJ1-5; D remains ambiguous. Trimming shortened V by 0 bases and J by 9 bases, and 13 bases separated the two germline ends. The CDR3 is made up of 14 amino acids. CDR1 is SGDLS and CDR2 is YYNGEE in the germline V gene. The CDR3 protein is CASSVDGRLGPQHF. The CDR3 DNA reads as TGTGCCAGCAGCGTAGACGGCAGACTGGGGCCCCAGCATTTT.

The chain carries TRBV29-1 and TRBJ1-6, with a weak D call TRBD1 (6 bases). The V end was cut by 4 bases, the J end by 9 bases, with 13 bases between. This CDR3 has 13 residues. Per the germline V gene, CDR1 is SQVTM and CDR2 is ANQGSEA. The CDR3 sequence is CSVVVQGTSPLHF. CDR3 bases: TGCAGCGTTGTGGTACAGGGTACTTCACCCCTCCACTTT.

This clonotype was picked up a small number of times. The DNA of the CDR3 is TGTGCCATCCGGCAGGGGAACGACTATGGCTACACCTTC. Translation: CAIRQGNDYGYTF. V gene TRBV10-3 combines with J gene TRBJ1-2; D might be TRBD1 (6 bases). CDR3 length equals 13 residues. Trimming removed 8 bases at V and 3 bases at J, with 13 bases between. The germline V gene encodes CDR1 ENHRY and CDR2 SYGVKD.

This clonotype was found a few times. The chain is built from TRBV12-3 or TRBV12-4 and TRBJ2-7, with D perhaps TRBD2 (6 bases). The CDR3 length is 13 residues. V shed 7 bases and J shed 5 bases, with 15 bases lying between them. The CDR3 reads CASTFGRYDEQYF. As DNA, the CDR3 is TGTGCCAGCACGTTCGGGAGATACGACGAGCAGTACTTC.

The genes are TRBV19 and TRBJ2-7; 9 bases map to TRBD2. CDR1 and CDR2 from the germline V gene are LNHDA and SQIVND (reference sequence). The CDR3 is 17 amino acids. J gave up 3 bases and V 0 bases, and 9 bases lay outside the gene matches. The CDR3 DNA sequence: TGTGCCAGTAGTATAGATTCCGGGACTAGCTCGGGCTACGAGCAGTACTTC. It encodes CASSIDSGTSSGYEQYF.

This clonotype showed up many times. The chain has TRBV14 and TRBJ1-2; no firm D call. The CDR3 runs 16 residues. V was cut by 0 bases and J by 6 bases, with 17 bases left in between. The germline CDR1 and CDR2 sequences are SGHDN and FVKESK. CDR3 DNA: TGTGCCAGCAGCCAAGAGGCCCACCTACTTGGGGATGGCTACACCTTC. Protein product: CASSQEAHLLGDGYTF.